This paragraph reports one TCR beta chain. Its antigen is not yet known. No base qualities exist here, and no much larger clone lies one base off it. CDR1 and CDR2 (DFQATT, SNEGSKA) derive from the germline V gene (reference sequence). The cysteine opens and the phenylalanine closes a CDR3 of 10 amino acids. Only the CDR3 DNA is retained, 30 bases long and in frame from the first base. This entry belongs to a study of cytomegalovirus exposure and HLA in healthy donors (dated by TCRdb to the late 2010s). In the study overall: According to an earlier analysis of 550 to 700 of the donors, some 180 million T cells yielded 117 million unique TCR beta sequences and around 280 Gb of sequence data. About 310 gigabases of sequencing data and around 87 million unique TCR sequences were included in an early release covering over 600 HLA-typed donors. Of the roughly 390 genotyped donors, about 80% fell in the genetic ancestry cluster associated with self-reported Caucasian donors. The aim of the study was to test whether cataloging public T cell receptors could identify signatures of past pathogen exposure. The T cell repertoires of under 750 subjects were profiled by immunosequencing and related to cytomegalovirus serostatus. A separate validation cohort of 100 to 150 different subjects was used in addition to the roughly 620-subject first cohort. The study combined high-throughput TCR immunosequencing, statistical association of individual TCRs with disease status, and machine learning to predict cytomegalovirus infection status. To study patterns of TCR occurrence, a later analysis re-analyzed previously published TCR beta repertoires from more than 550 donors and added high-resolution HLA genotyping. The later analysis used no new phenotypic data to find candidate immune exposures, relying instead on TCR beta sequences and their occurrence across donors. In an earlier analysis of more than 550 of the donors, high-throughput TCR beta sequencing was used to judge whether each TCR beta V gene segment behaved as functional or pseudogenic. Alongside the repertoire data, information on donor age, sex, ethnicity and CMV serostatus was compiled. A later genetic analysis used genome-wide SNP genotypes for about 65% of the 666 donors, treating that subset as a discovery cohort. All discovery cohort repertoires had been generated on a single sequencing platform. HLA typing covered class I and class II loci at four-digit resolution. The number of donors typed differed by locus, with roughly 629-640 for A, B, C, DRB1 and DQB1, 522 for DQA1, 606 for DPA1, and some 440 for DPB1. A handful of DR-DQ haplotypes were handled as single units for association and clustering because linkage in the cohort was strong. Among 300 to 500 genotyped donors of the cohort, an average of approximately 200,000 unique TCR beta nucleotide sequences was sequenced per donor, of which about 19% were non-productive. What the authors observed across the whole study: According to the authors, the approach could potentially be generalized to other disease states and immunological phenotypes. In a later analysis, several top co-occurrence clusters were reported to appear linked to parvovirus B19, influenza, CMV and Epstein-Barr virus. In a later analysis, HLA-associated TCR beta chains were found to be more clonally expanded and to have lower generation probabilities than equally common non-associated chains. A total of roughly 160 TCR beta chains were listed by the study as associated with cytomegalovirus. Cytomegalovirus status was reported to be diagnosed by the classifier with high specificity and sensitivity in both the original and validation cohorts. In vitro tests confirmed that a few of the cytomegalovirus-associated TCR beta chains recognize cytomegalovirus antigens. Correlated functional status among segregating V segments might reflect linkage disequilibrium, but an unknown experimental factor could not be ruled out. In a later genetic analysis, fewer N-insertions in productive TCRs were reported among donors in an Asian-associated ancestry cluster than the roughly 700-donor mean. Broadly in line with IMGT annotations, most TCR beta V segments showed up in productive rearrangements about 87% or about 30% of the time in an earlier analysis of 587 of the donors. An association between a missense DCLRE1C variant and V-gene and J-gene trimming of TCR beta chains was found in a later genetic analysis and replicated in an independent cohort. The cohort was sequenced for TCR beta chains only, and without alpha or paired-chain data the features that could be detected were limited. A later analysis found that TCR association rates varied across HLA loci, with DRB1 alleles showing the most associated TCRs and HLA-C alleles the fewest. Fewer than 20 rarely observed V segments, including chromosome 9 orphons, were excluded from the earlier analysis of about 500 of the donors because counts were too low. When HLA alleles, especially DR and DQ, strongly co-occurred, TCR associations were difficult to assign to individual alleles. The presence/absence analyses assumed that sequencing depth was roughly uniform across donors, and that assumption may not be true. The only immune exposure information available for the cohort was CMV serostatus. Because the 87-base-pair reads could not distinguish some IMGT-functional V segments, including TRBV6-2 and TRBV6-3, those segments were excluded. A further reported finding was that TCR beta sequences accurately predicted the HLA-A and HLA-B alleles for most subjects in the first cohort. The sequencing pipeline was judged likely to have produced a cluster of highly shared sequence variants as a technical artifact. Most CMV-associated TCR beta chains appeared to be HLA-restricted in a later analysis, and the HLA associations seemed to be driven largely by CMV exposure. Because HLA typing was missing for some donors at each locus, association tests included only the typed subset. While some public TCRs were present in many individuals, most TCR sequences turned up only very rarely across donors. Specific HLA alleles were associated with 15,000 to 20,000 TCR beta sequences at a false discovery rate of 0.05 in a later analysis.

The cohort was made up of 666 healthy bone marrow donors. All cohort members were sampled while nominally healthy, although unrecorded immune exposures were likely present. The donor tested CMV seronegative and was one of the 352 seronegative cohort members. Each donor provided a peripheral blood sample, and peripheral blood mononuclear cells were used for TCR beta sequencing. Genomic DNA extraction from the blood cell samples was performed with the Qiagen DNeasy Blood Extraction Kit. To prepare the library, the immunoSEQ multiplex PCR assay was applied. For the multiplex PCR, a mixture combining 60 forward primers for TCR Vbeta segments and 13 reverse primers for TCR Jbeta segments was used. The CDR3 region of rearranged TCR beta genes was amplified from genomic DNA with a multiplex PCR assay. Amplified TCR beta libraries were sequenced as 87-base-pair reads on the Illumina HiSeq System. The authors' analysis ran thus. In a later analysis, 70 million to 95 million unique TCR beta chains were counted across the approximately 670 repertoires, and around 11 million of these chains were shared by at least two donors. A nearest-neighbor algorithm error-corrected the raw reads and collapsed the reads into unique sequences, merging closely related sequences to remove PCR and sequencing errors. To assign V, D and J gene segments, CDR3 sequences were aligned to IMGT reference sequences. For a sequence to be retained, a match of at least six nucleotides was required to both a V gene segment and a J gene segment. Rearrangements were called productive when the CDR3 lacked stop codons and stayed in frame with V and J; all others were non-productive. Following IMGT convention, CDR3 was defined as the stretch from the second conserved V-encoded cysteine up to the conserved J-encoded phenylalanine. The earlier analysis of about 640 of the donors excluded any sequence lacking an unambiguous match to a single V gene segment. An earlier analysis of roughly 590 of the donors called V segments functional above 56.7% productive rearrangements and segregating when the between-donor standard deviation exceeded 5%. A statistical classification framework was built for diagnosing cytomegalovirus status from the catalog of TCR beta chain sequences. In a later analysis, V and J genes were assigned by comparing TCR nucleotide sequences against IMGT/GENE-DB human TR gene sequences. In a later analysis, CDR3 sequences and most-parsimonious VDJ recombination scenarios were assigned using the TCRdist pipeline. In a later analysis, each TCR beta chain was defined by its CDR3 amino acid sequence together with its V-gene family, and reads lacking a unique V-gene family were excluded. A later analysis removed 450 to 600 highly shared, low-generation-probability nucleotide sequences to deal with suspected cross-contamination and a sequencing artifact. In a later analysis, a clonal expansion index for each public chain was calculated from normalized within-repertoire ranks of inferred template counts. In a later analysis, generation probabilities were computed with a VDJ recombination model fitted to out-of-frame rearrangements, and the resulting probabilities were checked against IGoR. In a later analysis, TCR-TCR, TCR-HLA and TCR-CMV co-occurrence was scored with hypergeometric tests, and a repertoire-size bias correction was applied to TCR pairs. To estimate false discovery rates, a later analysis permuted the HLA or CMV assignments 20 times. In a later analysis, co-occurring TCRs were grouped using DBSCAN, with TCRdist sequence similarity added in when clustering inside HLA-allele-positive subsets. Co-occurrence clustering excluded repertoires with fewer than 30,000 or more than 120,000 public chains, plus five with anomalous nucleotide sharing. TCRdb limited this immuneACCESS table to in-frame rearrangements with V and J called. A share of clones is missing; checked studies link under half to unresolved V genes, and the rest is unexplained. V and J calls and clone size are those listed in that table; D and trimming were worked out from the DNA. The sample table shows over 80,000 clones, and approximately 81% are seen once. The ten largest account for about 3.3% of the sample.

The sequencing input was PBMCs. This TCR was sampled from a woman between 40 and 55 years old in good health and CMV-seronegative. Rearrangement joined TRBV20-1 to TRBJ2-5; the D gene is perhaps TRBD2, on 5 matching bases. With the DNA end fitting TRBJ2-7 better, the J assignment may be wrong. The CDR3 loop reads CSAIGSEQYF. The bases read TGCAGTGCTATAGGGAGCGAGCAGTACTTC.